Following are 32 T cell receptor beta chains from one sample sequenced in a study of early T cells in non-severe SARS-CoV-2 infection. TCRdb re-analysed the 5' RACE reads in MiXCR, keeping a single row per CDR3 protein. The sample yields tens of thousands of distinct CDR3 sequences, 5% to 6.5% seen once. The sample comprised whole blood. These receptors were obtained from an adult who was a healthcare worker with PCR-confirmed SARS-CoV-2 infection or an uninfected control (not recorded which).

This clonotype was seen repeatedly, ten times or more. The chain has TRBV3-1 and TRBJ1-6; D is unresolved. The ends were cut back, 0 bases at V and 7 bases at J, with 10 bases in the middle. The germline gives CDR1 LGHDT, CDR2 YNNKEL (reference sequence). This CDR3 region has 15 residues. The CDR3 coding sequence is TGTGCCAGCAGCCAAGATGAGGGAAGAAATTCACCCCTCCACTTT. Its protein product is CASSQDEGRNSPLHF.

This clonotype was counted only a few times. This sequence joins TRBV20-1 and TRBJ2-3, with TRBD2 matching 7 bases. CDR1 DFQATT and CDR2 SNEGSKA come from the germline V gene (reference sequence). The V gene end was trimmed by 1 base and the J gene end by 7 bases; junction bases not matched to a gene: 11. This CDR3 has 15 residues. In DNA, the CDR3 is TGCAGTGCTAGAGGCTTCGGGGGAGGGCCCCATACGCAGTATTTT. It encodes CSARGFGGGPHTQYF.

The genes are TRBV20-1 and TRBJ2-4; the match to TRBD2 covers 14 bases. After removal of 5 bases from V and 5 bases from J, the junction contained 2 bases not matched to a gene. CDR3 length equals 14 residues. Germline loops: CDR1 DFQATT, CDR2 SNEGSKA (reference sequence). DNA for the CDR3: TGCAGTGCTCCGACTAGCGGGAGGGAAAACATTCAGTACTTC. Translating it yields CSAPTSGRENIQYF.

This chain connects TRBV28 to TRBJ2-1; D ambiguous. This CDR3 is 15 amino acids long. Germline lookup yields CDR1 MDHEN and CDR2 SYDVKM. V lost 6 bases and J lost 5, with 17 bases in between. The CDR3 nucleotides are TGTGCCAGCAGGCCAGACACCTGGATAAACAATGAGCAGTTCTTC. Amino acids: CASRPDTWINNEQFF.

This chain connects TRBV3-1 to TRBJ2-1; TRBD2 agrees at 11 bases. Germline CDR1 reads LGHDT; CDR2 reads YNNKEL (reference sequence). The V gene end was trimmed by 3 bases and the J gene end by 5 bases; junction bases not matched to a gene: 6. This CDR3 has 16 amino acids. CDR3 coding DNA: TGTGCCAGCAGCCAGCAGACTAGCGGGAAGAACAATGAGCAGTTCTTC. It is translated as CASSQQTSGKNNEQFF.

This clonotype occurred many times. The chain links TRBV28 to TRBJ2-7; TRBD1 might be the D (5 bases). The germline CDR1 and CDR2 sequences are MDHEN and SYDVKM. CDR3 length: 14 residues. V was shortened by 2 bases and J by 5 bases, with 13 bases between the two germline ends. The CDR3 here is CASSLAGHRNEQYF. For the CDR3, the DNA is TGTGCCAGCAGTTTAGCTGGACACAGGAACGAGCAGTACTTC.

This clonotype was observed many times. The chain is built from TRBV7-2 and TRBJ1-2; D is perhaps TRBD1 (6 bases). V lost 4 bases, J lost 8 bases, and 14 bases lay in between. The V gene's germline CDR1 is SGHTA and CDR2 FQGNSA. There are 13 residues in the CDR3. As DNA, the CDR3 is TGTGCCAGCAGCTCCGGACAGAACGGGGGCTACACCTTC. This gives the protein CASSSGQNGGYTF.

This clonotype was counted many times. V is TRBV10-1 and J is TRBJ2-7; 11 bases map to TRBD1. V was clipped by 7 bases and J by 7 bases; unmatched bases: 9. CDR1 and CDR2 from the germline V gene are WNHNN and SYGVQD (reference sequence). CDR3 length equals 14 residues. The CDR3 protein is CASTRGGQGDEQYF. The CDR3 region has the DNA TGCGCCAGCACCCGTGGGGGACAGGGGGATGAGCAGTACTTC.

Ten or more counts support this clonotype. The chain has TRBV10-2 and TRBJ2-1, with 9 bases lining up with TRBD1. Trimming took 9 bases from V and 12 from J; bases not matched to a gene: 12. CDR3 length: 13 amino acids. The V gene's germline CDR1 is WSHSY and CDR2 SAAADI. Here the CDR3 DNA reads TGCGCCAGTTCACCGGGACAGGGACAACCGCAGTTCTTC. This codes for CASSPGQGQPQFF.

This clonotype came up many times. This rearrangement joins TRBV29-1 to TRBJ1-3; 9 bases match TRBD1. The length of the CDR3 is 13 residues. Unmatched junction bases numbered 2, after V lost 4 bases and J lost 4 bases. Germline assignment: CDR1 SQVTM and CDR2 ANQGSEA. The CDR3 sequence is CSVGQGDGNTIYF. CDR3 nucleotide sequence: TGCAGCGTTGGACAGGGGGACGGAAACACCATATATTTT.

This clonotype was counted ten times or more. The chain recombines TRBV29-1 with TRBJ2-3; tentatively, D is TRBD1 or TRBD2 (5 bases each). V lost 3 bases and J 2 bases, leaving 18 bases between the germline ends. CDR3 length: 16 amino acids. In germline, CDR1 is SQVTM, CDR2 ANQGSEA. The CDR3 nucleotides read TGCAGCGTTGAGGTCGGGGCTCTATATTACACAGATACGCAGTATTTT. Its translation: CSVEVGALYYTDTQYF.

This clonotype was recorded many times. The genes are TRBV7-2 and TRBJ2-7; possible D gene TRBD2, 6 bases. The germline V and J ends were trimmed by 5 bases and 2 bases, with 13 bases remaining between them. The CDR3 is 14 amino acids. Germline CDR1 SGHTA, CDR2 FQGNSA. The CDR3 DNA is TGTGCCAGCAGCCTAGGACTACCCCCCTACGAGCAGTACTTC. Translation gives CASSLGLPPYEQYF.

This clonotype was counted at least ten times. The chain uses TRBV7-3 and TRBJ2-3; 7 bases map to TRBD1. V dropped 5 bases and J dropped 2; count of bases not matched to a gene: 4. The CDR3 spans 14 residues. In germline, CDR1 is SGHTA, CDR2 FQGTGA. The CDR3 sequence is CASSTGQDTDTQYF. In DNA, the CDR3 is TGTGCCAGCAGCACTGGACAGGACACAGATACGCAGTATTTT.

This clonotype was counted at least ten times. The V and J genes are TRBV7-9 and TRBJ2-3, with 10 bases identical to TRBD2. The ends lost 5 bases at V and 3 bases at J; junction bases unmatched: 5. Germline V gives CDR1 SEHNR, CDR2 FQNEAQ (reference sequence). The CDR3 length is 15 residues. In DNA, the CDR3 is TGTGCCAGCAGCACTAGCGGGATTAGGACAGATACGCAGTATTTT. It specifies CASSTSGIRTDTQYF.

This sequence joins TRBV5-4 and TRBJ2-3, with D tentatively TRBD1 (5 bases). CDR1 SGHNT and CDR2 YYREEE come from the germline V gene (reference sequence). This CDR3 contains 13 residues. Trimming left V 4 bases short and J 3 bases short, with 9 bases between. The CDR3 DNA follows: TGTGCCAGCAGCCCAGGGCGGACAGATACGCAGTATTTT. It specifies CASSPGRTDTQYF.

This clonotype has ten or more counts. This CDR3 reads CASSLGDGNEQFF. CDR3 DNA: TGTGCCAGCAGCTTAGGGGACGGTAATGAGCAGTTCTTC. The gene calls are TRBV7-3 and TRBJ2-1; either TRBD1 or TRBD2 may fit D (5 bases each). With 2 bases removed from V and 7 bases from J, the gap between germline ends came to 9 bases. The V gene's germline CDR1 is SGHTA and CDR2 FQGTGA. The CDR3 extends over 13 amino acids.

In this sample, this clonotype turned up many times. The chain recombines TRBV2 with TRBJ2-1; TRBD1 might be the D (6 bases). Trimming removed 6 bases at V and 10 bases at J, with 22 bases between. The CDR3 has 15 residues. Germline V gene sequence: CDR1 SNHLY, CDR2 FYNNEI. The CDR3 spells CASREDSGGHVEQFF. CDR3 sequence (DNA): TGTGCCAGCAGAGAGGACAGTGGGGGACACGTAGAGCAGTTCTTC.

The sample holds many counts of this clonotype. This rearrangement joins TRBV6-1 to TRBJ2-1; no firm D call. Trimming pared 1 base from V and 6 bases from J, leaving 10 bases between. The germline CDR1 and CDR2 sequences are MNHNS and SASEGT. The CDR3 sequence is 14 residues long. CDR3 in DNA: TGTGCCAGCAGTGAAGGCCTAGTACCCAATGAGCAGTTCTTC. Translating it yields CASSEGLVPNEQFF.

The sample holds many counts of this clonotype. This chain connects TRBV5-4 to TRBJ1-5; D gene unclear. V dropped 0 bases and J dropped 6 bases, with 10 bases sitting between them. Per the germline V gene, CDR1 is SGHNT and CDR2 is YYREEE (reference sequence). CDR3 length: 14 amino acids. The CDR3 sequence: CASSLGGNGQPQHF. For the CDR3, the DNA is TGTGCCAGCAGCTTGGGGGGTAACGGTCAGCCCCAGCATTTT.

In its sample, this clonotype was seen a few times. V is TRBV4-1 and J is TRBJ2-2, with D uncertain. V lost 1 base, J lost 5 bases, and 14 bases lay in between. Per the germline V gene, CDR1 is MGHRA and CDR2 is YSYEKL. CDR3 size: 16 residues. The CDR3 nucleotides read TGCGCCAGCAGCCAAGTTTGGGGTGTGGGAACCGGGGAGCTGTTTTTT. Translated, it gives CASSQVWGVGTGELFF.

In this sample, this clonotype turned up many times. The chain recombines TRBV6-2 or TRBV6-3 with TRBJ1-5, with a possible D match to TRBD1 (6 bases). This CDR3 spans 14 amino acids. The V gene's germline CDR1 is MNHEY and CDR2 SVGEGT. V dropped 6 bases and J dropped 4 bases, with 13 bases sitting between them. The CDR3 sequence is CASSSQGPNQPQHF. Here the CDR3 DNA reads TGTGCCAGCAGCTCCCAGGGGCCAAATCAGCCCCAGCATTTT.

This clonotype was counted many times. The chain combines TRBV7-9 with TRBJ1-2; the D is unclear. This CDR3 is 14 amino acids long. CDR1 SEHNR and CDR2 FQNEAQ come from the germline V gene (reference sequence). V gave up 1 base and J gave up 2 bases, with 8 bases separating them. The CDR3 reads CASSLGAGNYGYTF. The CDR3 DNA follows: TGTGCCAGCAGCTTAGGTGCGGGAAACTATGGCTACACCTTC.

This clonotype was counted a few times. A read error may explain this, as a much larger clone is one base away. V and J are TRBV28 and TRBJ2-7; D call uncertain. This CDR3 spans 12 amino acids. Germline V CDR1 and CDR2: MDHEN, SYDVKM. The V gene lost 2 bases and the J gene lost 2 bases, with 4 bases spanning the gap. CDR3 sequence reads: CASSLPAYEQYF. CDR3 nucleotides: TGTGCCAGCAGTTTACCTGCCTACGAGCAGTACTTC.

There are many counts of this clonotype. CDR3 nucleotides: TGTGCCAGCAGTTCCATAGCGGGAGCCAGAACAAACATTCAGTACTTC. Its protein product is CASSSIAGARTNIQYF. The chain links TRBV27 to TRBJ2-4; TRBD2 matches at 9 bases. This CDR3 comprises 16 residues. Germline V gene data show CDR1 as MNHEY and CDR2 as SMNVEV (reference sequence). After removal of 4 bases from V and 6 bases from J, the junction contained 10 bases not matched to a gene.

This clonotype has ten or more counts. The chain couples TRBV7-2 to TRBJ1-1, with TRBD1 matching 9 bases. CDR1 is SGHTA and CDR2 is FQGNSA in the germline V gene. The CDR3 length is 15 residues. The junction had 4 bases not matched to a gene; V was cut back by 5 bases and J by 0 bases. The CDR3 here is CASSPGTGMNTEAFF. The CDR3 DNA reads as TGTGCCAGCAGCCCCGGGACAGGGATGAACACTGAAGCTTTCTTT.

Ten or more counts support this clonotype. V gene TRBV11-2 combines with J gene TRBJ2-5, with 10 bases matching TRBD2. The CDR3 contains 15 residues. CDR1 SGHAT and CDR2 FQNNGV come from the germline V gene. The ends lost 4 bases at V and 4 bases at J; junction bases unmatched: 6. The CDR3 DNA is TGTGCCAGCAGCTCGATGACTAGCGGGCTAGAGACCCAGTACTTC. This sequence encodes CASSSMTSGLETQYF.

This clonotype was picked up many times. J is TRBJ2-3 and V is TRBV7-9; the D is unclear. V was clipped by 7 bases and J by 4 bases, with 12 bases between them. The CDR3 sequence is 13 residues long. Germline CDR1 SEHNR, CDR2 FQNEAQ (reference sequence). The CDR3 loop reads CASIPFAPDTQYF. For the CDR3, the DNA is TGTGCCAGCATCCCCTTTGCCCCAGATACGCAGTATTTT.

This clonotype was seen at least ten times. The chain employs TRBV4-3 and TRBJ2-7, with 8 bases lining up with TRBD2. The CDR3 extends over 15 amino acids. The V segment lost 1 base and the J segment 3 bases; nucleotides outside the gene matches: 5. Germline assignment: CDR1 LGHNA and CDR2 YSLEER. DNA for the CDR3: TGCGCCAGCAGCCAAGCGGGAGGGGGGAACTACGAGCAGTACTTC. This gives the protein CASSQAGGGNYEQYF.

There are many counts of this clonotype. J is TRBJ2-2 and V is TRBV25-1; TRBD2 matches 8 bases. This CDR3 region has 18 residues. After removal of 0 bases from V and 1 base from J, the junction contained 7 bases not matched to a gene. Germline V gene lookup returns CDR1 MGHDK and CDR2 SYGVNS. The CDR3 loop reads CASSEYDSGRRNTGELFF. The CDR3 DNA sequence: TGTGCCAGCAGTGAATATGACAGCGGGAGACGGAACACCGGGGAGCTGTTTTTT.

This clonotype was seen at least ten times. The chain uses TRBV20-1 and TRBJ2-7; D tentatively reads TRBD1 or TRBD2 (5 bases each). This CDR3 is 12 amino acids long. Germline V gene sequence: CDR1 DFQATT, CDR2 SNEGSKA (reference sequence). With 6 bases removed from V and 0 bases from J, the gap between germline ends came to 9 bases. In nucleotides, the CDR3 is TGCAGTGCAGCCGGGACCTCCTACGAGCAGTACTTC. Amino acid sequence: CSAAGTSYEQYF.

Many counts were recorded for this clonotype. V gene TRBV29-1 combines with J gene TRBJ2-3; 9 bases agree with TRBD1. Germline V CDR1 and CDR2: SQVTM, ANQGSEA. CDR3 length: 15 amino acids. The V and J ends lost 6 bases and 4 bases, in that order; junction bases with no gene match: 11. The CDR3 is CSVDGTGSLADTQYF. DNA of the CDR3: TGCAGCGTAGATGGGACAGGGTCTCTTGCAGATACGCAGTATTTT.

This clonotype has at least ten counts. This chain uses TRBV6-5 with TRBJ1-4; possible D gene TRBD1, 6 bases. This CDR3 spans 15 amino acids. Trimming cost V 7 bases and J 6 bases, with 18 bases left between them. The germline CDR1 and CDR2 sequences are MNHEY and SVGAGI. The CDR3 DNA reads as TGTGCCAGCAAACAGGGTCCGGAGTGGGATGAAAAACTGTTTTTT. Translated, it gives CASKQGPEWDEKLFF.